This T cell receptor beta chain was sequenced for a study of CD8 T cells in ankylosing spondylitis. This clonotype occurred a few times. Its specificity is unknown. Using quantitative 5'-RACE with molecular barcodes, the authors made TCR beta libraries. Each CDR3 protein gets one entry after TCRdb re-called the 5' RACE reads with MiXCR. The data contain about 400,000 distinct CDR3 sequences, around 20% of them singletons. The length of the CDR3 is 14 residues. V lost 2 bases and J 0 bases, leaving 7 bases between the germline ends. CDR1 SGHTA and CDR2 FQGNSA come from the germline V gene. General study results and limits: A motif in TCR beta, a set of roughly eight highly homologous variants, appeared characteristic of ankylosing spondylitis blood. Matched synovial fluid from ankylosing spondylitis patients was reported to be enriched for disease-linked clones.

The genes are TRBV7-2 and TRBJ1-2; D is unclear. Material for sequencing was blood, either unsorted or a sorted T cell fraction (not recorded which). This TCR came from a male donor with ankylosing spondylitis. The CDR3 DNA reads as TGTGCCAGCAGCTTATCTAAAGCTAACTATGGCTACACCTTC. Amino acid sequence: CASSLSKANYGYTF.